This TCR beta chain was captured in a study of T cells in Graves' hyperthyroidism and ophthalmopathy. This clonotype was observed many times. Its antigen is not identified. The CDR3 contains 15 residues. V dropped 3 bases and J dropped 0 bases, with 9 bases sitting between them. From germline, CDR1 is SGHRS and CDR2 YFSETQ. Reasons for excluding patients were uncontrolled infection, other autoimmune disease, pregnancy or lactation. Clinicians diagnosed patients from clinical symptoms, serum thyroxine and TRAb, thyroid ultrasound and orbital computed tomography. RNA transcripts provided the source from which TCR beta CDR3 regions were amplified. The HTBI primer set served for first-round RT-PCR of the TCR CDR3. MiXCR was run by TCRdb on the multiplex PCR reads, yielding one entry per CDR3 protein. The table records about 600,000 distinct CDR3 sequences, approximately 14% of them present only once. Notes on the study in general: Before onset, by a median of about six months, the model predicted ophthalmopathy. Peripheral blood also featured most of the thyroid clonotypes expanded above 0.001.

The source of this sequence is a woman aged 45 to 65 with Graves' ophthalmopathy. V is TRBV5-1 and J is TRBJ2-2; D is unresolved. What was sequenced was blood. CDR3 coding DNA: TGCGCCAGCAGCTGGGCGAGGACGAACACCGGGGAGCTGTTTTTT. Protein product: CASSWARTNTGELFF. The variable domain in full, with the rest retrieved from reference TRBV5-1 and TRBJ2-2, is KAGVTQTPRYLIKTRGQQVTLSCSPISGHRSVSWYQQTPGQGLQFLFEYFSETQRNKGNFPGRFSGRQFSNSRSEMNVSTLELGDSALYLCASSWARTNTGELFFGEGSRLTVL.